Listed below are T cell receptor beta chains from one sample, sequenced in a study of shared clonotypes between healthy human individuals. Clones were read by immunoSEQ multiplex PCR, and TCRdb kept only the in-frame ones, dropping some. The sample comprises about 490,000 clones, roughly 78% of which are singletons, and more than 10% rests with the top ten. Sequencing was performed on PBMCs. The receptors originated from a woman aged 40 to 50 in good health. Some clones in this sample may be carry-over from other donors' samples. Each CDR3 is given with its conserved first and last residue. A D gene is named only where the DNA matches it firmly. The listing skips clone size in some rows; elsewhere it reads once, few, many or a size class.

TRBV29-1	16	TRBD2	NA	TRBJ2-1	CSVEGLAGGSYNEQFF	TGCAGCGTGGAGGGACTAGCGGGAGGGTCATACAATGAGCAGTTCTTC
TRBV29-1	12	NA	NA	TRBJ1-1	CSVYHRNTEAFF	TGCAGCGTTTATCACCGGAACACTGAAGCTTTCTTT
TRBV29-1	14	TRBD2	NA	TRBJ2-7	CSVLTSGRPGEQYF	TGCAGCGTCTTGACTAGCGGGAGGCCGGGGGAGCAGTACTTC
TRBV30	12	NA	few	TRBJ1-2	CAWRGAGDGYTF	TGTGCCTGGAGGGGGGCAGGGGATGGCTACACATTC
TRBV29-1	14	NA	NA	TRBJ2-5	CSVAVRAFQETQYF	TGCAGCGTTGCGGTCAGGGCCTTCCAAGAGACCCAGTACTTC
TRBV30	15	NA	NA	TRBJ1-5	CAWSLLTGGNQPQHF	TGTGCCTGGAGCCTTCTGACAGGAGGCAATCAGCCCCAGCATTTT
TRBV10-3	15	NA	NA	TRBJ2-1	CAISVGRLGSDEQFF	TGTGCCATCAGTGTTGGCAGGCTGGGTTCCGATGAGCAGTTCTTC
TRBV28	14	NA	once	TRBJ1-5	CASSLAMQGQPQHF	TGTGCCAGCAGTTTGGCTATGCAGGGGCAGCCCCAGCATTTT
TRBV15	14	NA	NA	TRBJ2-5	CATSRDVTAETQYF	TGTGCCACCAGCAGAGATGTGACGGCAGAGACCCAGTACTTC
TRBV2	14	TRBD1	few	TRBJ1-2	CASSEAGTDTGYTF	TGTGCCAGCAGTGAAGCTGGGACAGACACTGGCTACACCTTC
TRBV7-9	13	TRBD1	NA	TRBJ1-1	CASSSGGGTEAFF	TGTGCCAGCAGCTCAGGGGGCGGGACTGAAGCTTTCTTT
TRBV9	16	NA	NA	TRBJ2-2	CASSVLPVTNTGELFF	TGTGCCAGCAGCGTATTGCCCGTTACGAACACCGGGGAGCTGTTTTTT
TRBV29-1	13	NA	NA	TRBJ1-5	CSVVEQFNQPQHF	TGCAGCGTTGTAGAACAGTTCAATCAGCCCCAGCATTTT
TRBV6-5	14	NA	NA	TRBJ2-2	CASFGRWNTGELFF	TGTGCCAGCTTTGGGCGTTGGAACACCGGGGAGCTGTTTTTT
TRBV4-1	15	NA	NA	TRBJ2-7	CASSGPGRRVDEQYF	TGCGCCAGCAGCGGCCCCGGACGGCGGGTCGACGAGCAGTACTTC
TRBV11-2	15	NA	NA	TRBJ2-1	CASSRSAARNNEQFF	TGTGCCAGCAGCCGGAGCGCGGCCCGGAACAATGAGCAGTTCTTC
TRBV10-3	12	NA	NA	TRBJ1-2	CAISGDREDYTF	TGTGCCATCAGTGGGGACCGGGAGGACTACACCTTC